The present entry profiles one TCR beta chain with its context. What it binds is not known. This CDR3 spans 18 amino acids. Trimming took 4 bases from V and 5 from J, leaving 24 bases between them. The germline V gene has CDR1 SGHRS and CDR2 YFSETQ. This record comes from a study of T cells after yellow fever vaccination. General study results and limits: Contamination by abundant bulk-population clonotypes could be present in FACS-sorted repertoires. Peaking on day 5 versus 15, the secondary response was faster but weaker.

Template-switching 5'RACE yielded the TCR cDNA; a universal primer site and UMIs were added in the process. TCRdb used MiXCR to reprocess the 5' RACE reads, holding one entry per CDR3 protein. Among roughly 260,000 distinct CDR3 sequences listed, 13% were seen once. The chain recombines TRBV5-1 with TRBJ2-2; tentatively, D is TRBD1 (5 bases). This sequence originates from a man aged 30-40 years who received the YFV17D yellow fever vaccine. Here the sequenced sample was CD4+ T cells sorted from PBMCs, taken 45 days after the yellow fever booster vaccination. The CDR3 DNA sequence: TGCGCCAGCAGCCAACGATTGACTTCAGGGTCCCTAACCGGGGAGCTGTTTTTT. It specifies CASSQRLTSGSLTGELFF.